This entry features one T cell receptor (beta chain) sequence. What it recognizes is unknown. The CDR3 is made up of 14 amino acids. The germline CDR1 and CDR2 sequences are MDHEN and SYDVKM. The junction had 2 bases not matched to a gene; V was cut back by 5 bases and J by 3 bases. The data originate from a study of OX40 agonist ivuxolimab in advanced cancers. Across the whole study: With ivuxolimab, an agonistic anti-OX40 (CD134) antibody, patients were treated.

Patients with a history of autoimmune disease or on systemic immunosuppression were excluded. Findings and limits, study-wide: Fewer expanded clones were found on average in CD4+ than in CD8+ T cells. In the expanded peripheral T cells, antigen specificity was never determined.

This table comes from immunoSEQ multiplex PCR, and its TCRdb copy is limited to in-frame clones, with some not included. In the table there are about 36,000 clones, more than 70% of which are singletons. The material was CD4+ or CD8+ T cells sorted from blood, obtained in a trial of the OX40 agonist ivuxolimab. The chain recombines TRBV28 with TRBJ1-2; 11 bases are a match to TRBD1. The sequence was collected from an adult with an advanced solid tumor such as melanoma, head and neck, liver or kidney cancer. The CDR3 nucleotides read TGTGCCAGCAGTGCGGGACAGGGGGACTATGGCTACACCTTC. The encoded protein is CASSAGQGDYGYTF.